These 15 T cell receptor beta chains share one sample of origin, sequenced in a study of T cells in Graves' hyperthyroidism and ophthalmopathy. Amplified TCR beta CDR3 regions came from RNA transcripts. First-round RT-PCR of the TCR CDR3 relied on the HTBI primer set. A single record per CDR3 protein comes from TCRdb applying MiXCR to the multiplex PCR reads. Found here are under 450,000 distinct CDR3 sequences, approximately 14% of them singletons; the top ten hold around 7.3%. Sequenced: blood. The receptors stem from a woman aged 18 to 35 with Graves' hyperthyroidism.

This sequence joins TRBV15 and TRBJ2-7; TRBD1 aligns across 8 bases. The CDR3 totals 16 residues. The V gene end was trimmed by 0 bases and the J gene end by 4 bases; junction bases not matched to a gene: 8. Germline lookup yields CDR1 LNHNV and CDR2 YYDKDF (reference sequence). The CDR3 DNA sequence: TGTGCCACCAGCAGAGATGTCGGACAGGGTGTATACGAGCAGTACTTC. It codes for CATSRDVGQGVYEQYF.

There are many counts of this clonotype. This chain connects TRBV2 to TRBJ2-5; D not certain. Germline loops: CDR1 SNHLY, CDR2 FYNNEI. This CDR3 region has 13 residues. Trimming removed 5 bases at V and 5 bases at J, with 12 bases between. DNA for the CDR3: TGTGCCAGCAGTCGGGCGCATCCGGAGACCCAGTACTTC. It specifies CASSRAHPETQYF.

The chain employs TRBV27 and TRBJ1-2; D is possibly TRBD1 (5 bases). The CDR3 runs 13 residues. Germline CDR1 and CDR2: MNHEY and SMNVEV (reference sequence). Trimming stripped 0 bases from V and 8 bases from J, with 10 bases between. CDR3: CASSLSGAGGYTF. The CDR3 DNA sequence: TGTGCCAGCAGTTTATCAGGGGCGGGGGGCTACACCTTC.

This clonotype was seen ten or more times. The chain couples TRBV7-9 to TRBJ1-2, with D unclear. CDR3 length equals 14 residues. Germline CDR1 is SEHNR and CDR2 is FQNEAQ (reference sequence). The V end was cut by 5 bases, the J end by 1 base, with 11 bases between. In DNA, the CDR3 is TGTGCCAGCAGCCCACGGACGGTTAACTATGGCTACACCTTC. Translated, it gives CASSPRTVNYGYTF.

The sample holds many counts of this clonotype. The genes are TRBV18 and TRBJ1-4, with D maybe TRBD1 (5 bases). The CDR3 totals 13 residues. The V and J ends lost 2 bases and 7 bases respectively, with 8 bases between them. The germline gives CDR1 KGHSH, CDR2 LQKENI. CDR3 protein: CASSPGASEKLFF. For the CDR3, the DNA is TGTGCCAGCTCACCAGGGGCCAGTGAAAAACTGTTTTTT.

This clonotype came up many times. CDR3 protein: CASSWGLTARRDQPQHF. The CDR3 DNA is TGTGCCAGCAGTTGGGGGTTGACCGCCAGGAGGGATCAGCCCCAGCATTTT. The V and J genes are TRBV2 and TRBJ1-5; tentative D call: TRBD1 (5 bases). The germline V and J ends were trimmed by 5 bases and 5 bases, with 22 bases remaining between them. Germline values: CDR1 SNHLY, CDR2 FYNNEI. The CDR3 runs 17 residues.

In its sample, this clonotype was seen many times. The rearrangement uses TRBV12-3 or TRBV12-4 and TRBJ2-5; TRBD1 matches at 12 bases. Trimming cost V 5 bases and J 4 bases; bases outside gene matches: 8. This CDR3 region has 16 residues. CDR3 amino acids: CASSPQLGQGAETQYF. The CDR3 bases are TGTGCCAGCAGTCCGCAATTGGGACAGGGGGCAGAGACCCAGTACTTC.

This clonotype occurred many times. The rearrangement links TRBV30 to TRBJ2-7; D is unresolved. CDR1 and CDR2 (germline): GTSNPN, SVGIG (reference sequence). Trimming took 0 bases from V and 1 from J, leaving 7 bases between them. The CDR3 is 13 amino acids. The CDR3: CAWSVRQSYEQYF. The CDR3 bases are TGTGCCTGGAGTGTACGGCAGTCCTACGAGCAGTACTTC.

This clonotype appeared many times. V gene TRBV5-6 combines with J gene TRBJ2-5; D unclear. Trimming removed 3 bases at V and 3 bases at J, with 9 bases between. CDR1 is SGHDT, CDR2 YYEEEE, per germline. The CDR3 loop spans 13 amino acids. The CDR3 nucleotides read TGTGCCAGCAGCTATGGATCCGAAGAGACCCAGTACTTC. Amino acid sequence: CASSYGSEETQYF.

This clonotype was counted at least ten times. The CDR3: CASSSRRTDTQYF. CDR3 DNA sequence: TGTGCCAGCAGCTCGAGGCGAACAGATACGCAGTATTTT. The chain employs TRBV7-8 and TRBJ2-3; D remains ambiguous. CDR3 length equals 13 residues. CDR1 is SGHVS, CDR2 FQNEAQ, per germline. The germline V and J ends were trimmed by 4 bases and 3 bases, with 8 bases remaining between them.

This clonotype was seen many times. The chain recombines TRBV25-1 with TRBJ1-1; 8 nucleotides match TRBD1. The CDR3 extends over 17 amino acids. Losses at the gene ends were 6 bases for V and 1 base for J; bases not matched to a gene: 13. Germline loops: CDR1 MGHDK, CDR2 SYGVNS. The CDR3 region is CASSPGQGAIGNTEAFF. CDR3 coding DNA: TGTGCCAGCAGCCCCGGGCAGGGGGCGATAGGGAACACTGAAGCTTTCTTT.

At least ten counts were recorded for this clonotype. The chain links TRBV29-1 to TRBJ2-5; D may be TRBD2 (5 bases). The CDR3 loop spans 12 amino acids. Germline V gene lookup returns CDR1 SQVTM and CDR2 ANQGSEA. Trimming took off 6 bases at V and 10 bases at J, with 18 bases between the two ends. The CDR3 DNA reads as TGCAGCGTGACCGGGGATAAAGAGGACCAGTACTTC. Translating gives CSVTGDKEDQYF.

This clonotype was counted ten times or more. A much larger clonotype is one base distant, so this may be a read error. The CDR3: CASSRRTGGIEQYF. CDR3 sequence (DNA): TGTGCCAGCAGCCGGAGGACAGGGGGTATTGAGCAGTACTTC. V gene TRBV7-8 combines with J gene TRBJ2-7; 10 bases are shared with TRBD1. V shed 5 bases and J 7 bases; nucleotides not matched to a gene: 8. Germline lookup yields CDR1 SGHVS and CDR2 FQNEAQ. This CDR3 comprises 14 residues.

The table lists this clonotype with many counts. The gene calls are TRBV2 and TRBJ2-3; 7 bases map to TRBD2. V lost 6 bases to trimming and J lost 10 bases; unmatched junction nucleotides: 7. The V gene's germline CDR1 is SNHLY and CDR2 FYNNEI. The CDR3 runs to 12 residues. CDR3 sequence: CASSERERAQYF. The CDR3 DNA is TGTGCCAGCAGCGAGCGGGAAAGGGCGCAGTATTTT.

The chain uses TRBV29-1 and TRBJ1-1, with TRBD1 matching over 9 bases. After removal of 6 bases from V and 4 bases from J, the junction contained 6 bases not matched to a gene. CDR3 size: 13 residues. Germline values: CDR1 SQVTM, CDR2 ANQGSEA. This chain's CDR3 is CSVEGQGSTEAFF. In nucleotides, the CDR3 is TGCAGCGTCGAGGGACAGGGCAGCACTGAAGCTTTCTTT.